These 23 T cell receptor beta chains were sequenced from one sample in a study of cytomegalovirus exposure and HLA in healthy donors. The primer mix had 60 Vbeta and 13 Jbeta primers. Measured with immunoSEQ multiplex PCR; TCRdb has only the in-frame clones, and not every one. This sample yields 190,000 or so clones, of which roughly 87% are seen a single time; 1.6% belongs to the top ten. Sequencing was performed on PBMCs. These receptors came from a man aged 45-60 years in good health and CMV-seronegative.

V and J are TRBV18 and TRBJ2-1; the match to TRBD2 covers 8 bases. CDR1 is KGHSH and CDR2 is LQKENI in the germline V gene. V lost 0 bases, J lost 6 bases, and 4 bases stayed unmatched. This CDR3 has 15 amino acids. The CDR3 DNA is TGTGCCAGCTCACCACCAGGGACTAGATTCAATGAGCAGTTCTTC. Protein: CASSPPGTRFNEQFF.

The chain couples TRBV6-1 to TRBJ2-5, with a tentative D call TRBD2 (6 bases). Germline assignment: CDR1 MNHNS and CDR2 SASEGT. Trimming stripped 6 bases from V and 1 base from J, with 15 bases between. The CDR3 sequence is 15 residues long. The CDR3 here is CASSLGTRTQETQYF. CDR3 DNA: TGTGCCAGCAGCCTTGGGACTCGAACCCAAGAGACCCAGTACTTC.

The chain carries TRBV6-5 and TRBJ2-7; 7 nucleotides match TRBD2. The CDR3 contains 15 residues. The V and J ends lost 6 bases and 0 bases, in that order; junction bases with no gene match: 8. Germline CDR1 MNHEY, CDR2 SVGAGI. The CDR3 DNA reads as TGTGCCAGCAGGGTAGCGGGCCCGAGCTCCTACGAGCAGTACTTC. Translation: CASRVAGPSSYEQYF.

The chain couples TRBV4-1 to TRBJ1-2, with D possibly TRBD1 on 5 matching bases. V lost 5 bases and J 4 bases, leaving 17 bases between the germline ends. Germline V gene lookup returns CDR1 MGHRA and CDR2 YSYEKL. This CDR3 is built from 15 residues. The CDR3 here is CASSFSRQRTYGYTF. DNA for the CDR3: TGCGCCAGCAGCTTTTCTCGACAGCGCACCTATGGCTACACCTTC.

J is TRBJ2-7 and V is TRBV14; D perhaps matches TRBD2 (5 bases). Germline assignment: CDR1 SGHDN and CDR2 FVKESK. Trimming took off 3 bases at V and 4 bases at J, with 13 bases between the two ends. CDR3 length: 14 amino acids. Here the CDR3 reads CASSHSGKRYEQYF. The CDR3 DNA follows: TGTGCCAGCAGCCATTCGGGGAAGCGATACGAGCAGTACTTC.

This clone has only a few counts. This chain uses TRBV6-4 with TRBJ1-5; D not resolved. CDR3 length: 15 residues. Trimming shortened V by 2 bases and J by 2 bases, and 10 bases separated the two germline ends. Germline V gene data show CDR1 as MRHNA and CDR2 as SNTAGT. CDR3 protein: CASSDPRVCNQPQHF. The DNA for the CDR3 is TGTGCCAGCAGTGACCCGAGAGTCTGCAATCAGCCCCAGCATTTT.

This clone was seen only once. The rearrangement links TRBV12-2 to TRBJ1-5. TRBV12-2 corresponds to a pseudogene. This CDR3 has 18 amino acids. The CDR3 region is CASRLGVLWEESNQPQHF. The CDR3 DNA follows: TGTGCAAGTCGCTTAGGGGTTTTGTGGGAGGAAAGCAATCAGCCCCAGCATTTT.

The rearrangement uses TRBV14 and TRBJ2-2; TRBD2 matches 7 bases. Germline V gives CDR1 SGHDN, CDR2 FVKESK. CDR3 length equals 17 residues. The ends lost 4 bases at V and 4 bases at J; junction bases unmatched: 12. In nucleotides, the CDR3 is TGTGCCAGCAGCCTCCCCCCAAGGCCTAGCGGCACCGGGGAGCTGTTTTTT. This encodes CASSLPPRPSGTGELFF.

DNA of the CDR3: TGTGCCAGCAGCTCCCACCCCACAGTTCAAGAGACCCAGTACTTC. Protein product: CASSSHPTVQETQYF. The chain uses TRBV11-3 and TRBJ2-5; no definite D call. V lost 4 bases to trimming and J lost 2 bases, with 14 bases between them. This CDR3 contains 15 residues. Per germline, CDR1 SGHNT and CDR2 YENEEA.

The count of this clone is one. The DNA for the CDR3 is TGTGCCAGCAGCTTAGCATCAGGGTTAGAGACCCAGTACTTC. It codes for CASSLASGLETQYF. The chain couples TRBV13 to TRBJ2-5, with D maybe TRBD1 (5 bases). V was cut by 1 base and J by 4 bases, with 10 bases left in between. Germline CDR1 and CDR2: PRHDT and FYEKMQ (reference sequence). The CDR3 sequence is 14 residues long.

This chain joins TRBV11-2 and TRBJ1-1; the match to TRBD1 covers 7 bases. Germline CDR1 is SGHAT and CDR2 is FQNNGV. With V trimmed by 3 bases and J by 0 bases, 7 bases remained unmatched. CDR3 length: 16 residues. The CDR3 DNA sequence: TGTGCCAGCAGCTTTGCCAGGGGGGCTATGAACACTGAAGCTTTCTTT. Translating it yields CASSFARGAMNTEAFF.

CDR3 bases: TGTGCCAGCAGTTTACAGCGGGGGGGCTACGAGCAGTACTTC. Its protein product is CASSLQRGGYEQYF. This sequence joins TRBV27 and TRBJ2-7; 10 positions agree with TRBD2. The trim removed 2 bases at V and 3 bases at J, leaving 1 base unmatched. The CDR3 is 14 amino acids. The V gene's germline CDR1 is MNHEY and CDR2 SMNVEV (reference sequence).

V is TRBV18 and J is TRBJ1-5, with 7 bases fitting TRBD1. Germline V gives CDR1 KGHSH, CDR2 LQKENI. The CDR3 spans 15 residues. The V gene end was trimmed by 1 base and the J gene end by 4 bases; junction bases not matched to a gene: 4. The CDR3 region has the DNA TGTGCCAGCTCACCACGGGACAGCGGGAATCAGCCCCAGCATTTT. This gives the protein CASSPRDSGNQPQHF.

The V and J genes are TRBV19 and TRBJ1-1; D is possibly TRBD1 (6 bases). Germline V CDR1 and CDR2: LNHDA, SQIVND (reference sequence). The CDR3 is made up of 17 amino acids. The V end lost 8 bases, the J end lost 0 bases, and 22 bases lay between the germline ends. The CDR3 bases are TGTGCCAGTCTAAAAGACTTCTCACAGGGTATGAACACTGAAGCTTTCTTT. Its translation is CASLKDFSQGMNTEAFF.

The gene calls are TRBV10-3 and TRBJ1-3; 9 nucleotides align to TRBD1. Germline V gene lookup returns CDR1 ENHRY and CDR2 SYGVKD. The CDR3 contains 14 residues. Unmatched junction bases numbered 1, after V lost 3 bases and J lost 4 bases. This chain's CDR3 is CAISEQGAGNTIYF. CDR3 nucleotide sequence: TGTGCCATCAGTGAACAGGGGGCGGGAAACACCATATATTTT.

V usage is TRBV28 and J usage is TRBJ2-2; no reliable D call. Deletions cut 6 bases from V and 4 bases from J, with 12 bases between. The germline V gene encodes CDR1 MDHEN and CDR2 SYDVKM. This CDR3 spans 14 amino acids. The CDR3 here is CASRPPGLTGELFF. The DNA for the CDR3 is TGTGCCAGCAGACCGCCAGGCCTCACCGGGGAGCTGTTTTTT.

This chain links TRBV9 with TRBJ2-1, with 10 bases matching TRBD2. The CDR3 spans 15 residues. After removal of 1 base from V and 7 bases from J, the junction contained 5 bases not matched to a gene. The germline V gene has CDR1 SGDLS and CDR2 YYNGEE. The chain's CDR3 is CASSVLGTSVNEQFF. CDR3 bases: TGTGCCAGCAGCGTATTGGGGACTAGCGTGAATGAGCAGTTCTTC.

As DNA, the CDR3 is TGTGCCAGCAGTGGACAGGGCTCATACTATGGCTACACCTTC. This gives the protein CASSGQGSYYGYTF. The J gene is TRBJ1-2, the V gene TRBV6-1, with TRBD1 identical over 7 bases. The junction had 5 bases not matched to a gene; V was cut back by 4 bases and J by 3 bases. The CDR3 extends over 14 amino acids. Germline values: CDR1 MNHNS, CDR2 SASEGT.

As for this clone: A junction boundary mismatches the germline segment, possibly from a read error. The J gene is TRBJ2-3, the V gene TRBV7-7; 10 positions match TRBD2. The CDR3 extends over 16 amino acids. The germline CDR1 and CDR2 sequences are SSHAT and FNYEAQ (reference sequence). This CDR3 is CASSLGLAAGTDTQYF. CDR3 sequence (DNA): TGTGCTAGCAGCCTAGGACTAGCGGCGGGCACAGATACGCAGTATTTT.

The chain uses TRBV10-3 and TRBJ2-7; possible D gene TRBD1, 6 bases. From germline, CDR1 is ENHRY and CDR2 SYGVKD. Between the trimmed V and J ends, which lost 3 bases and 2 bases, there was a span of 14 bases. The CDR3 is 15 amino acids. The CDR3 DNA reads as TGTGCCATCAGTGACCCCGGGACACCTGCCTACGAGCAGTACTTC. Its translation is CAISDPGTPAYEQYF.

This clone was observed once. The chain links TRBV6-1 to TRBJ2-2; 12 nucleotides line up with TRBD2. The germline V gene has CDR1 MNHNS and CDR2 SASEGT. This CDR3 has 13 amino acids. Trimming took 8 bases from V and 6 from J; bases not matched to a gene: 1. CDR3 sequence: CASRLAGAGELFF. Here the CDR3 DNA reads TGTGCCAGCCGACTAGCGGGAGCCGGGGAGCTGTTTTTT.

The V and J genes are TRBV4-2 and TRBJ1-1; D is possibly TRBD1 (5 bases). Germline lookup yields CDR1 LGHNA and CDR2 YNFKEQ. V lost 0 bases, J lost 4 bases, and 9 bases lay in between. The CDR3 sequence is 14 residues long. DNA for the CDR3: TGTGCCAGCAGCCAAGATCCAGGGTTCACTGAAGCTTTCTTT. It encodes CASSQDPGFTEAFF.

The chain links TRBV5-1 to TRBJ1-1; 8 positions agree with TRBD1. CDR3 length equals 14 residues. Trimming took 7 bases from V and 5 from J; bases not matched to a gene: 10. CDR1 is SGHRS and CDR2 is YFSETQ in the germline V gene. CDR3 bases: TGCGCCAGCCCCAGGGGGCCTAGGAGGACTGAAGCTTTCTTT. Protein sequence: CASPRGPRRTEAFF.